This T cell receptor beta chain was retrieved from a study of graft-versus-host responses after intestinal transplantation. About this clone: Its antigen is not identified.

The protocol was immunoSEQ multiplex PCR, while the TCRdb copy is restricted to in-frame clones and leaves out a portion. The sample has about 130,000 clones; 85% to 95% are singletons. Per germline, CDR1 SEHNR and CDR2 FQNEAQ (reference sequence). V was pared by 1 base and J by 4 bases, with 10 bases between. This CDR3 spans 14 amino acids. The receptor was isolated from a human donor who received an intestinal transplant. The V gene is TRBV7-9, the J gene TRBJ1-1; D ambiguous. Source: unstimulated CD4+ T cells sorted from spleen or lymph node cells, taken before intestinal transplant. As DNA, the CDR3 is TGTGCCAGCAGCTTAGACCCAGTAAGCACTGAAGCTTTCTTT. Residues: CASSLDPVSTEAFF.